This TCR beta chain was identified during a study of beta chain features in type 1 diabetes. Study findings and constraints: More deletions and fewer insertions at VDJ junctions were seen in type 1 diabetes patients. Sequencing of cDNA might inflate the share of cells that strongly express TCR. PCR might preferentially amplify shorter templates, equally in patients and controls. The influence of HLA type on TCRB rearrangement stayed undetermined.

Notes on this clone: The antigen is unknown.

The authors reverse transcribed all of the isolated RNA, so sequencing captured expressed TCRB transcripts. Clones were sequenced by immunoSEQ multiplex PCR, and TCRdb holds only the in-frame ones, with some missing. The sample records roughly 240,000 clones, roughly 14% being singletons. CDR1 SQVTM and CDR2 ANQGSEA come from the germline V gene. V gave up 3 bases and J gave up 2 bases, with 12 bases separating them. The CDR3 has 14 residues. The chain couples TRBV29-1 to TRBJ2-3; D is perhaps TRBD2 (5 bases). Source material: naive CD4+ T cells from blood. This sequence originates from a woman aged 40 to 50 in good health. CDR3 region: CSVEFSGVTDTQYF. Here the CDR3 DNA reads TGCAGCGTTGAGTTTTCCGGGGTCACAGATACGCAGTATTTT.